This is a list of T cell receptor beta chains from one sample in a study of human T cells and chemical hapten exposure. TCRdb re-called the RACE reads with MiXCR, one entry per CDR3 protein. The table shows 60,000 or so distinct CDR3 sequences, with more than 7.5% occurring only once. The material sequenced was whole blood, taken in connection with sensitization to the hapten diphenylcyclopropenone (DPC). These receptors all stem from a man aged 40-49 years with alopecia areata. Some clones in this sample may be carry-over from other donors' samples. Each CDR3 is given with its conserved first and last residue. Each record gives: D gene, J gene, V gene, clone size, CDR3 length, CDR3 DNA, CDR3 protein. A D gene is named only where the DNA matches it firmly. Rows give clone size only sometimes, using once, few, many, or a class for an expanded clone.

>NA|TRBJ2-3|TRBV3-1|many|14
TGTGCCAGCAGCCAAGGTTCCGGGTTAGATACGCAGTATTTT
CASSQGSGLDTQYF
>NA|TRBJ2-7|TRBV29-1|NA|14
TGCAGCGTTGACGGCGGGCGAGCGCACGACGAGCAGTACTTC
CSVDGGRAHDEQYF
>NA|TRBJ1-4|TRBV7-9|NA|13
TGTGCCAGCAGCGATGAAGGGAGTGAAAAACTGTTTTTT
CASSDEGSEKLFF
>TRBD1|TRBJ1-5|TRBV7-2|few|15
TGTGCCAGCAGCTTTAGCACAGGGGGTAATCAGCCCCAGCATTTT
CASSFSTGGNQPQHF
>NA|TRBJ2-3|TRBV11-2|few|19
TGTGCCAGCAGCTCCAGGAGTCGACAGATAACCACTAGCACAGATACGCAGTATTTT
CASSSRSRQITTSTDTQYF
>NA|TRBJ1-4|TRBV5-1|NA|15
TGCGCCAGCAGCCCCGAGGGGAGAGGGCGAGAAAAACTGTTTTTT
CASSPEGRGREKLFF
>TRBD1|TRBJ1-5|TRBV20-1|many|15
TGCAGTGCTAGAACCCGACAGGGGCTCTATCAGCCCCAGCATTTT
CSARTRQGLYQPQHF
>NA|TRBJ2-3|TRBV9|few|16
TGTGCCAGCAGCGTAGGCGTAGCGGAGTACACAGATACGCAGTATTTT
CASSVGVAEYTDTQYF
>NA|TRBJ1-5|TRBV19|NA|15
TGTGCCAGTAGTATTGGGCAGGGAGGCAATCAGCCCCAGCATTTT
CASSIGQGGNQPQHF
>TRBD1|TRBJ2-7|TRBV12-3/TRBV12-4|few|15
TGTGCCAGCAGTCCAACCGGGACAGGGTACGGCGAGCAGTACTTC
CASSPTGTGYGEQYF
>TRBD2|TRBJ2-1|TRBV18|few|17
TGTGCCAGCTCTCAAGCGGGAGTCGGAAGCTCCTACAATGAGCAGTTCTTC
CASSQAGVGSSYNEQFF
>TRBD1|TRBJ2-7|TRBV27|NA|13
TGTGCCAGCAGTCAGGGACAGAGCTACGAGCAGTACTTC
CASSQGQSYEQYF
>NA|TRBJ2-7|TRBV11-2|NA|11
TGTGCCAGCAGCTTAATGTACGAGCAGTACTTC
CASSLMYEQYF
>NA|TRBJ1-6|TRBV4-2|NA|17
TGTGCCAGCAGCCAAGAAAATTCTCCTCAAAGGGGTTCACCCCTCCACTTT
CASSQENSPQRGSPLHF
>TRBD2|TRBJ2-2|TRBV7-3|few|17
TGTGCCAGCAGCTTAAACCCAGGACTAGCGGTTACCGGGGAGCTGTTTTTT
CASSLNPGLAVTGELFF
>TRBD1|TRBJ1-2|TRBV5-5|many|15
TGTGCCAGCAGCTTAGGGGGACAGCGACTCTATGGCTACACCTTC
CASSLGGQRLYGYTF
>TRBD1|TRBJ2-7|TRBV6-5|NA|14
TGTGCCAGCAGTTACACCAGGGGGCCCTACGAGCAGTACTTC
CASSYTRGPYEQYF
>NA|TRBJ2-7|TRBV11-2|few|12
TGTGCCAGCAGCTTCAGCACGTGGGAGCAGTACTTC
CASSFSTWEQYF
>TRBD1|TRBJ2-7|TRBV5-1|NA|14
TGCGCCAGCAGCCCGAGACAGGGCTCCTACGAGCAGTACTTC
CASSPRQGSYEQYF
>NA|TRBJ2-5|TRBV3-1|many|16
TGTGCCAGCAGCCCGCACAGGGGAGGAAGGCAAGAGACCCAGTACTTC
CASSPHRGGRQETQYF
>TRBD2|TRBJ2-2|TRBV11-2|many|16
TGTGCCAGCAGTTTTGGACTAGCGGGAGGCACCGGGGAGCTGTTTTTT
CASSFGLAGGTGELFF
>NA|TRBJ2-7|TRBV7-2|few|16
TGTGCCAGCAGCTTAGGGGCCGTGGCAGGGGTCTACGAGCAGTACTTC
CASSLGAVAGVYEQYF
>NA|TRBJ1-2|TRBV20-1|many|15
TGCAGTGCCAATCAACAGGGACTGGTTAACTATGGCTACACCTTC
CSANQQGLVNYGYTF
>NA|TRBJ2-2|TRBV7-3|few|15
TGTGCCAGCAGCTCAACAGAGGTGAACACCGGGGAGCTGTTTTTT
CASSSTEVNTGELFF
>NA|TRBJ1-3|TRBV5-4|few|14
TGTGCCAGCAGCTCCACAGGGACCGGAAACACCATATATTTT
CASSSTGTGNTIYF
>TRBD1|TRBJ1-5|TRBV4-2|many|16
TGTGCCAGCAGCCAAACTGGGACAGGGGCAGATCAGCCCCAGCATTTT
CASSQTGTGADQPQHF
>NA|TRBJ1-4|TRBV28|NA|11
TGTGTCAGCCTTTCACGGGAAAAACTGTTTTTT
CVSLSREKLFF
>NA|TRBJ2-6|TRBV7-9|few|13
TGTGCCAGCAGCACGTCTGGGGCCAACGTCCTGACTTTC
CASSTSGANVLTF
>NA|TRBJ2-3|TRBV28|NA|11
TGTGCCAGCAGTTACAGAGATACGCAGTATTTT
CASSYRDTQYF
>NA|TRBJ2-1|TRBV19|many|13
TGTGCCAGTGCCGAGGGATCCTACAATGAGCAGTTCTTC
CASAEGSYNEQFF
>NA|TRBJ2-7|TRBV19|many|15
TGTGCCAGTAGCTCCCGGGGCAGGGAACGCTACGAGCAGTACTTC
CASSSRGRERYEQYF
>TRBD1|TRBJ2-2|TRBV7-2|NA|16
TGTGCCAGCAGCCACCGGGACAGGGGGAAATCCGGGGAGCTGTTTTTT
CASSHRDRGKSGELFF
>TRBD2|TRBJ2-5|TRBV28|many|16
TGTGCCAGCAGTACCCCGCTAGCGGGACGGGGGGAGACCCAGTACTTC
CASSTPLAGRGETQYF
>TRBD2|TRBJ2-3|TRBV2|few|16
TGTGCCAGCAGGGGGGCTAGCGGGAGGAGAGCAGATACGCAGTATTTT
CASRGASGRRADTQYF
>NA|TRBJ2-7|TRBV20-1|NA|13
TGCAGTGCTTACGACAGGCACTCCTACGAGCAGTACTTC
CSAYDRHSYEQYF
>TRBD1|TRBJ1-1|TRBV28|few|13
TGTGCCACGTTGGGACAGATGAACACTGAAGCTTTCTTT
CATLGQMNTEAFF
>NA|TRBJ1-2|TRBV19|many|16
TGTGCCAGTAGTCTCTCCGGGCAGGGGACTAACTATGGCTACACCTTC
CASSLSGQGTNYGYTF
>NA|TRBJ2-1|TRBV12-3/TRBV12-4|many|14
TGTGCCACTGCCCGGGACTCCACCTACAATGAGCAGTTCTTC
CATARDSTYNEQFF
>TRBD2|TRBJ2-2|TRBV5-4|few|19
TGTGCCAGCAGCCGCCCACGGACTAGCAGGTCCGGGGACACCGGGGAGCTGTTTTTT
CASSRPRTSRSGDTGELFF
>NA|TRBJ2-5|TRBV5-5|few|14
TGTGCCAGCAGCTTGTCGGGACGCCAAGAGACCCAGTACTTC
CASSLSGRQETQYF
>TRBD2|TRBJ2-2|TRBV6-4|NA|13
TGTGCCAGCAGTCGACTAGCGACCGGGGAGCTGTTTTTT
CASSRLATGELFF
>NA|TRBJ2-3|TRBV5-5|many|15
TGTGCCAGCAATTTTGGACGGGAGAGCACAGATACGCAGTATTTT
CASNFGRESTDTQYF
>NA|TRBJ2-7|TRBV7-2|NA|13
TGTGCCAGCAGCTTAAGGGACCCCTACGAGCAGTACTTC
CASSLRDPYEQYF
>NA|TRBJ2-3|TRBV29-1|many|14
TGCAGCGTTCACACGGCGGGTTTCACAGATACGCAGTATTTT
CSVHTAGFTDTQYF
>TRBD1|TRBJ1-2|TRBV28|NA|15
TGTGCCAGCAGCCCGGACAGGACAGGGGGCAATGGCTACACCTTC
CASSPDRTGGNGYTF
>NA|TRBJ2-5|TRBV2|few|16
TGTGCCAGCAAACCATACTTTGACAGGCATAGGGAGACCCAGTACTTC
CASKPYFDRHRETQYF
>NA|TRBJ1-1|TRBV12-3/TRBV12-4|NA|11
TGTGCCAGCAGGCAAACCGGGAGAGCTTTCTTT
CASRQTGRAFF
>TRBD2|TRBJ2-3|TRBV19|NA|12
TGTGCCAGTAGGGGACTAACAGATACGCAGTATTTT
CASRGLTDTQYF
>NA|TRBJ2-1|TRBV6-1|NA|16
TGTGCCAGCAGTGAAAGACGTGGGCGGGCCCAGAATGAGCAGTTCTTC
CASSERRGRAQNEQFF
>TRBD1|TRBJ1-3|TRBV2|NA|14
TGTGCCAGCGGCAGTCCCGGGACAGCGAACACCATATATTTT
CASGSPGTANTIYF
>NA|TRBJ2-4|TRBV28|many|14
TGTGCCAGCAGTCCGGGACTAGCCAAAAACATTCAGTACTTC
CASSPGLAKNIQYF
>TRBD2|TRBJ2-6|TRBV7-2|many|18
TGTGCCAGCAGCTTACGAGCTAGCGGGAGCTCTGGGGCCAACGTCCTGACTTTC
CASSLRASGSSGANVLTF